This TCR beta chain was retrieved from a study of T-cell memory formation after mild COVID-19. This CDR3 comprises 13 residues. V was clipped by 4 bases and J by 5 bases, with 9 bases between them. Per the germline V gene, CDR1 is SGHTA and CDR2 is FQGTGA. MiXCR, applied by TCRdb to the 5' RACE reads, yields one record per CDR3 protein. Of 100,000 to 150,000 distinct CDR3 sequences in the sample, 5% to 6.5% are singletons; the top ten hold about 2.2%. This chain links TRBV7-3 with TRBJ2-4; tentatively, D is TRBD1 (5 bases). The clonotype originates from an adult woman who had mild COVID-19 (a few samples of this study predate the infection). Cell type and time point are not known. Sequencing input: PBMCs or a T cell subset sorted from them (not recorded which). CDR3 amino acids: CASSSLGENIQYF. The CDR3, as DNA: TGTGCCAGCAGCTCCTTAGGGGAAAACATTCAGTACTTC.